The source of this TCR beta chain is a study of tumor T cells in aggressive B-cell lymphoma. Some clones are missing from TCRdb's copy, which holds only in-frame ones; the method was immunoSEQ multiplex PCR. This sample has some 1,600 clones, with about 94% found just once. Trimming left V 4 bases short and J 7 bases short, with 8 bases between. Germline assignment: CDR1 MNHNY and CDR2 SVGAGI (reference sequence). CDR3 length: 12 residues. The V gene is TRBV6-6, the J gene TRBJ1-5; D unresolved. Material: tumor tissue. This clonotype was obtained from an adult with diffuse large B cell lymphoma. Some clones in this sample may be carry-over from other donors' samples. The CDR3 bases are TGTGCCAGCAGTTTCCCAGAACAGCCCCAGCATTTT. This gives the protein CASSFPEQPQHF.